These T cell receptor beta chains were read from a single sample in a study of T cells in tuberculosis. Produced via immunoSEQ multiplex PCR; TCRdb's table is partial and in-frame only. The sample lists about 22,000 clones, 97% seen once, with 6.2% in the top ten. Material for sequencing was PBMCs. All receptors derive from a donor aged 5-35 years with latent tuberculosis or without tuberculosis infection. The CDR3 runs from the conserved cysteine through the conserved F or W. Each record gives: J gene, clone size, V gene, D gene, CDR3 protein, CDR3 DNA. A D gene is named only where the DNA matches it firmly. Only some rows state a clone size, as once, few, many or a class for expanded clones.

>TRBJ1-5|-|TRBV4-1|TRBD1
CASGQGVYQPQHF
TGCGCCAGCGGACAGGGGGTTTATCAGCCCCAGCATTTT
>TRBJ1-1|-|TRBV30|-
CAWSGQTVEARAFF
TGTGCCTGGAGTGGGCAGACAGTAGAGGCTCGAGCTTTCTTT
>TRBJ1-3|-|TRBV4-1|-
CASSQGRAGAGNTIYF
TGCGCCAGCAGCCAAGGGCGGGCAGGAGCTGGAAACACCATATATTTT
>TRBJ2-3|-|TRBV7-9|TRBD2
CASSPQGNGRVIYTQYF
TGTGCCAGCAGCCCGCAGGGGAACGGGAGGGTTATATATACGCAGTATTTT
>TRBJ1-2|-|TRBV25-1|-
CASSELAGVKDGYTF
TGTGCCAGCAGTGAGTTGGCAGGGGTTAAGGATGGCTACACCTTC
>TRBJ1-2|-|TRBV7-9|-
CASSRDGYTF
TGTGCCAGCAGTCGAGATGGCTACACCTTC
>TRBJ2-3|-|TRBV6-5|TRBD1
CASSSQGQNTDTQYF
TGTGCCAGCAGCTCACAGGGGCAAAACACAGATACGCAGTATTTT
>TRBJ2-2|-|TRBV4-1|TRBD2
CASSPLAGSDGELFF
TGCGCCAGCAGCCCCTTAGCGGGGTCTGACGGGGAGCTGTTTTTT
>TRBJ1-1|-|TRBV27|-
CASSLAGVNTEAFF
TGTGCCAGCAGTTTGGCCGGGGTGAACACTGAAGCTTTCTTT
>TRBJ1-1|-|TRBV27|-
CASSPEILRAEAFF
TGTGCCAGCAGTCCCGAAATTTTAAGAGCTGAAGCTTTCTTT
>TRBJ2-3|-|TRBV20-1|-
CSASNRDTQYF
TGCAGTGCTAGTAACAGAGATACGCAGTATTTT
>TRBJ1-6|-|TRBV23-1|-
CASSQSTAVPDSPLHF
TGCGCCAGCAGTCAATCGACCGCGGTTCCTGATTCACCCCTCCACTTT
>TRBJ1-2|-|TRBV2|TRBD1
CASRRDRADGYTF
TGTGCCAGCAGACGGGACAGGGCGGATGGCTACACCTTC
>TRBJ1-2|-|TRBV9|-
CASSVGVEMLAGYGYTF
TGTGCCAGCAGCGTAGGGGTGGAGATGCTCGCGGGCTATGGCTACACCTTC
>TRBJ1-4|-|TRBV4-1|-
CASSRSPTNEKLFF
TGCGCCAGCAGCCGGAGCCCAACTAATGAAAAACTGTTTTTT
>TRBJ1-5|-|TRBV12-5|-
CASGSQNQPQHF
TGTGCTAGTGGTTCACAAAATCAGCCCCAGCATTTT
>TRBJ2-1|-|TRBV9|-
CASSAQDSYNEQFF
TGTGCCAGCAGCGCCCAGGACAGCTACAATGAGCAGTTCTTC
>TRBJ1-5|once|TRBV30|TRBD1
CAWTPFGTGNNQPQHF
TGTGCCTGGACCCCCTTCGGGACAGGGAACAATCAGCCCCAGCATTTT